The 24 T cell receptor beta chains below were found in one sample sequenced in a study of blood T cell repertoires in COVID-19. Method: immunoSEQ multiplex PCR; TCRdb's copy keeps in-frame clones and lacks some. The sample carries 200,000 to 250,000 clones, 80% to 90% recorded once. Sequenced: PBMCs or T cells enriched from blood (not recorded which). These receptors all stem from a man aged 18 to 29 with acute COVID-19.

J is TRBJ1-4 and V is TRBV10-3, with 8 bases identical to TRBD1. Germline values: CDR1 ENHRY, CDR2 SYGVKD. V trimming: 2 bases; J trimming: 10 bases; junction bases outside the gene matches: 9. This CDR3 region has 15 residues. The CDR3 DNA is TGTGCCATCAGTGAGCGACAGGGGCTCGAAGGAAAACTGTTTTTT. Translated: CAISERQGLEGKLFF.

This clone was seen a single time. The genes are TRBV7-2 and TRBJ2-5; 7 positions match TRBD2. V shed 4 bases, J shed 5 bases, and the junction held 16 bases outside the gene matches. Germline CDR1 is SGHTA and CDR2 is FQGNSA. The CDR3 has 17 amino acids. CDR3 coding DNA: TGTGCCAGCAGCTCCTTTCCTCGTGGCGGGGGTCGGGAGACCCAGTACTTC. Translated, it gives CASSSFPRGGGRETQYF.

The CDR3 nucleotides read TGTGCCAGCAGTTTTGGAGGGGACGACACTGAAGCTTTCTTT. This sequence encodes CASSFGGDDTEAFF. The V and J genes are TRBV28 and TRBJ1-1; possible D gene TRBD1, 5 bases. The CDR3 contains 14 residues. Germline assignment: CDR1 MDHEN and CDR2 SYDVKM. V was pared by 3 bases and J by 3 bases, with 11 bases between.

The chain joins TRBV5-6 to TRBJ2-7, with 7 bases identical to TRBD2. The CDR3 contains 13 residues. CDR1 and CDR2 from the germline V gene are SGHDT and YYEEEE. With 4 bases clipped from V and 3 bases from J, the junction kept 4 bases outside the gene matches. The CDR3 sequence: CASSHGTNYEQYF. The CDR3 DNA is TGTGCCAGCAGCCACGGGACTAACTACGAGCAGTACTTC.

The V call is TRBV4-1, the J call TRBJ2-7; 9 bases align to TRBD2. This CDR3 is built from 16 residues. Germline V gene lookup returns CDR1 MGHRA and CDR2 YSYEKL. Trimming cost V 4 bases and J 2 bases; bases outside gene matches: 9. The CDR3 loop reads CASSPLALAGPYEQYF. The CDR3, as DNA: TGCGCCAGCAGCCCCCTAGCACTAGCGGGCCCCTACGAGCAGTACTTC.

V and J are TRBV7-9 and TRBJ1-2, with TRBD1 identical over 10 bases. CDR1 SEHNR and CDR2 FQNEAQ come from the germline V gene (reference sequence). CDR3 length: 14 amino acids. Unmatched junction bases numbered 8, after V lost 5 bases and J lost 8 bases. Here the CDR3 DNA reads TGTGCCAGCAGCCGGGACAGGGGAAGGGAGGGCTACACCTTC. The encoded protein is CASSRDRGREGYTF.

This clone has just one count. The chain carries TRBV4-1 and TRBJ1-2; D may be TRBD1 (6 bases). V lost 3 bases and J lost 4, with 9 bases in between. This CDR3 comprises 13 residues. Per germline, CDR1 MGHRA and CDR2 YSYEKL. This chain's CDR3 is CASSHPGAYGYTF. CDR3 bases: TGCGCCAGCAGCCACCCAGGGGCCTATGGCTACACCTTC.

This chain uses TRBV7-9 with TRBJ2-7; possibly TRBD1 for D (6 bases). The V end lost 5 bases, the J end lost 3 bases, and 20 bases lay between the germline ends. The CDR3 has 16 residues. From germline, CDR1 is SEHNR and CDR2 FQNEAQ (reference sequence). The CDR3 spells CASSPRDRPALYEQYF. CDR3 in DNA: TGTGCCAGCAGCCCCCGCGACAGGCCCGCCCTCTACGAGCAGTACTTC.

The chain is built from TRBV28 and TRBJ1-2; possible D gene TRBD1, 5 bases. Germline V CDR1 and CDR2: MDHEN, SYDVKM. This CDR3 has 13 amino acids. V was trimmed by 5 bases and J by 8 bases, leaving 15 bases between them. The CDR3 DNA reads TGTGCCAGCAGTCTAACAGGTCTTGAAGGCTACACCTTC. Its translation: CASSLTGLEGYTF.

This chain joins TRBV9 and TRBJ1-3; 8 bases match TRBD1. The J segment lost 6 bases and the V segment lost 4 bases, leaving 18 bases of the junction unmatched. The CDR3 is made up of 18 amino acids. Germline V lookup: CDR1 SGDLS, CDR2 YYNGEE. The CDR3 is CASSSDRGGLGLKNTIYF. The CDR3 bases are TGTGCCAGCAGCTCTGACAGGGGCGGCCTCGGATTGAAAAACACCATATATTTT.

The chain recombines TRBV6-2 or TRBV6-3 with TRBJ2-3; tentative D call: TRBD2 (6 bases). The germline gives CDR1 MNHEY, CDR2 SVGEGT. V was shortened by 5 bases and J by 2 bases, with 11 bases between the two germline ends. This CDR3 spans 14 amino acids. In nucleotides, the CDR3 is TGTGCCAGCAGTACTAGCAAATTCACAGATACGCAGTATTTT. It encodes CASSTSKFTDTQYF.

V gene TRBV30 combines with J gene TRBJ2-3, with a possible D match to TRBD2 (6 bases). This CDR3 is 13 amino acids long. CDR1 is GTSNPN and CDR2 is SVGIG in the germline V gene (reference sequence). Deletions cut 4 bases from V and 2 bases from J, with 10 bases between. The CDR3 coding sequence is TGTGCCTGGACGGAGGGCCACACAGATACGCAGTATTTT. This gives the protein CAWTEGHTDTQYF.

V usage is TRBV19 and J usage is TRBJ2-7, with TRBD1 matching 7 bases. This CDR3 is 13 amino acids long. CDR1 is LNHDA and CDR2 is SQIVND in the germline V gene (reference sequence). V was clipped by 6 bases and J by 3 bases; unmatched bases: 5. The CDR3: CASSTGEGYEQYF. CDR3 coding DNA: TGTGCCAGTAGCACAGGGGAAGGCTACGAGCAGTACTTC. The full variable domain, its missing parts supplied by reference TRBV19 and TRBJ2-7, is DGGITQSPKYLFRKEGQNVTLSCEQNLNHDAMYWYRQDPGQGLRLIYYSQIVNDFQKGDIAEGYSVSREKKESFPLTVTSAQKNPTAFYLCASSTGEGYEQYFGPGTRLTVT.

This chain uses TRBV27 with TRBJ1-1; 7 bases match TRBD1. The V gene's germline CDR1 is MNHEY and CDR2 SMNVEV (reference sequence). The CDR3 length is 17 residues. The trim removed 6 bases at V and 5 bases at J, leaving 18 bases unmatched. CDR3 amino acids: CASSLLGQAGLGTEAFF. For the CDR3, the DNA is TGTGCCAGCAGCCTCCTCGGACAGGCCGGGCTGGGAACTGAAGCTTTCTTT.

This chain uses TRBV14 with TRBJ2-1; TRBD2 might be the D (6 bases). Trimming cost V 3 bases and J 10 bases, with 16 bases left between them. CDR1 is SGHDN and CDR2 is FVKESK in the germline V gene. The CDR3 spans 14 residues. CDR3 residues: CASSQQLAIHEQFF. The CDR3 region has the DNA TGTGCCAGCAGCCAGCAACTAGCTATCCACGAGCAGTTCTTC. Together with reference TRBV14 and TRBJ2-1, the CDR3 gives the full variable domain: EAGVTQFPSHSVIEKGQTVTLRCDPISGHDNLYWYRRVMGKEIKFLLHFVKESKQDESGMPNNRFLAERTGGTYSTLKVQPAELEDSGVYFCASSQQLAIHEQFFGPGTRLTVL.

This clone came up a few times. The rearrangement links TRBV14 to TRBJ2-1; TRBD2 matches 10 bases. V gave up 5 bases and J gave up 6 bases; unmatched junction bases: 4. The CDR3 contains 14 residues. The V gene's germline CDR1 is SGHDN and CDR2 FVKESK. The CDR3 region has the DNA TGTGCCAGCAGCTCTAGCGGGAGAGTCAATGAGCAGTTCTTC. This codes for CASSSSGRVNEQFF.

The chain carries TRBV19 and TRBJ2-5; TRBD2 matches at 13 bases. The germline V gene encodes CDR1 LNHDA and CDR2 SQIVND (reference sequence). This CDR3 has 15 residues. The junction had 9 bases not matched to a gene; V was cut back by 5 bases and J by 9 bases. The CDR3 protein is CASSAPWTSGSAQYF. In nucleotides, the CDR3 is TGTGCCAGTAGTGCCCCTTGGACTAGCGGGAGTGCCCAGTACTTC. Variable domain in full (rest from reference TRBV19 and TRBJ2-5): DGGITQSPKYLFRKEGQNVTLSCEQNLNHDAMYWYRQDPGQGLRLIYYSQIVNDFQKGDIAEGYSVSREKKESFPLTVTSAQKNPTAFYLCASSAPWTSGSAQYFGPGTRLLVL.

The J gene is TRBJ2-7, the V gene TRBV7-9; D not certain. Trimming shortened V by 1 base and J by 11 bases, and 12 bases separated the two germline ends. The CDR3 length is 12 residues. Germline loops: CDR1 SEHNR, CDR2 FQNEAQ (reference sequence). The chain's CDR3 is CASSLGDSPEYF. The CDR3, as DNA: TGTGCCAGCAGCTTAGGTGACTCCCCAGAGTACTTC. The variable domain in full, with the rest retrieved from reference TRBV7-9 and TRBJ2-7, is DTGVSQNPRHKITKRGQNVTFRCDPISEHNRLYWYRQTLGQGPEFLTYFQNEAQLEKSRLLSDRFSAERPKGSFSTLEIQRTEQGDSAMYLCASSLGDSPEYFGPGTRLTVT.

The chain has TRBV6-5 and TRBJ1-1, with TRBD1 as a possible D gene (6 bases). V lost 6 bases to trimming and J lost 0 bases, with 11 bases between them. Germline V gene sequence: CDR1 MNHEY, CDR2 SVGAGI. CDR3 length: 14 residues. The CDR3 sequence is CASRPTGMNTEAFF. The DNA for the CDR3 is TGTGCCAGCAGACCGACAGGAATGAACACTGAAGCTTTCTTT.

This clone was found once. The rearrangement joins TRBV6-1 to TRBJ2-7; 10 bases line up with TRBD1. Germline CDR1 reads MNHNS; CDR2 reads SASEGT. The V gene end was trimmed by 3 bases and the J gene end by 5 bases; junction bases not matched to a gene: 7. The CDR3 contains 15 residues. The CDR3 loop reads CASSEDRGALNEQYF. CDR3 coding DNA: TGTGCCAGCAGTGAGGACAGGGGGGCTCTCAACGAGCAGTACTTC.

The CDR3 nucleotides read TGTGCCAGCTCACCACCGGGACAGCAAGAGACCCAGTACTTC. This codes for CASSPPGQQETQYF. J is TRBJ2-5 and V is TRBV18, with 7 nucleotides matching TRBD1. Germline-derived CDR1 and CDR2 are KGHSH and LQKENI. The CDR3 spans 14 residues. Trimming at V came to 0 bases and at J to 2 bases, leaving 0 bases not matched to a gene.

A few counts support this clone. The chain is built from TRBV27 and TRBJ2-2; 11 bases match TRBD2. Per the germline V gene, CDR1 is MNHEY and CDR2 is SMNVEV (reference sequence). The CDR3 totals 16 residues. The ends lost 3 bases at V and 3 bases at J; junction bases unmatched: 3. The CDR3 DNA follows: TGTGCCAGCAGTTTTACGGGACTAGCGGACACCGGGGAGCTGTTTTTT. This sequence encodes CASSFTGLADTGELFF.

This clone was picked up one time. V is TRBV29-1 and J is TRBJ2-1, with 7 positions matching TRBD2. Germline values: CDR1 SQVTM, CDR2 ANQGSEA. The V and J ends lost 7 bases and 0 bases, in that order; junction bases with no gene match: 3. CDR3 length: 13 residues. CDR3 loop: CSAWEGSYNEQFF. The CDR3 region has the DNA TGCAGCGCCTGGGAGGGCTCCTACAATGAGCAGTTCTTC.

This clone was seen only once. J is TRBJ2-3 and V is TRBV18; the D gene is possibly TRBD2 (6 bases). CDR1 KGHSH and CDR2 LQKENI come from the germline V gene. The V gene lost 2 bases and the J gene lost 6 bases, with 12 bases spanning the gap. The CDR3 length is 14 residues. The CDR3 spells CASSPAGWGDTQYF. CDR3 coding DNA: TGTGCCAGCTCACCAGCGGGATGGGGCGATACGCAGTATTTT.